The clone carrying this TCR beta chain was recorded a few times. This sample is part of a study of blood T cell repertoires in COVID-19. Original processing methods: Cell counts per sample came from amplifying reference gene primers. Profiled with immunoSEQ multiplex PCR; TCRdb holds only in-frame clones, not every one. That table is the source of V, J and clone size, and D and trimming were worked out from the DNA. The sample lists fewer than 200,000 clones, roughly 70% occurring once. Germline CDR1 is SGHDT and CDR2 is YYEEEE. CDR3 size: 12 residues. V lost 1 base to trimming and J lost 9 bases, with 10 bases between them.

The receptor comes from an elderly woman with acute or convalescent COVID-19. Sequencing used peripheral blood. The chain is built from TRBV5-6 and TRBJ1-2, with D perhaps matching TRBD1 (5 bases). CDR3 in DNA: TGTGCCAGCAGCTTGACAGGTTACAGCTACACCTTC. It codes for CASSLTGYSYTF.